The 25 T cell receptor beta chains presented below share a single source sample, sequenced in a study of response to subunit inactivated influenza vaccine. TCRdb re-called the RT-PCR reads through MiXCR, storing one row per CDR3 protein. Among under 950,000 distinct CDR3 sequences listed, approximately 22% were seen once. Sequencing was performed on PBMCs from blood, taken 4 to 6 days after vaccination. These receptors were obtained from a man between 45 and 60 years old who received an inactivated influenza vaccine.

The V gene is TRBV6-2 or TRBV6-3, the J gene TRBJ2-2, with TRBD1 matching 7 bases. V was clipped by 6 bases and J by 7 bases; unmatched bases: 5. The germline CDR1 and CDR2 sequences are MNHEY and SVGEGT. The CDR3 loop spans 13 amino acids. The CDR3 protein is CASRQGRHGELFF. The CDR3 DNA reads TGTGCCAGCAGACAGGGGCGTCACGGGGAGCTGTTTTTT.

V usage is TRBV6-1 and J usage is TRBJ2-3; the match to TRBD1 covers 9 bases. The CDR3 spans 15 residues. The ends lost 3 bases at V and 6 bases at J; junction bases unmatched: 7. CDR1 and CDR2 from the germline V gene are MNHNS and SASEGT. The CDR3 loop reads CASSETGTGMDTQYF. CDR3 in DNA: TGTGCCAGCAGTGAGACCGGGACAGGGATGGATACGCAGTATTTT.

The rearrangement joins TRBV5-1 to TRBJ1-1, with TRBD1 matching 7 bases. The V gene end was trimmed by 5 bases and the J gene end by 5 bases; junction bases not matched to a gene: 9. Per the germline V gene, CDR1 is SGHRS and CDR2 is YFSETQ. The CDR3 covers 14 residues. CDR3: CASRYQTGITEAFF. DNA for the CDR3: TGCGCCAGCAGATACCAGACAGGGATAACTGAAGCTTTCTTT.

This clonotype has only a few counts. The J gene is TRBJ2-1, the V gene TRBV9; perhaps D is TRBD1 or TRBD2 (5 bases each). There are 13 residues in the CDR3. Trimming removed 0 bases at V and 9 bases at J, with 10 bases between. The germline V gene encodes CDR1 SGDLS and CDR2 YYNGEE. DNA for the CDR3: TGTGCCAGCAGCGTAGTTTACGGGACTGAGCAGTTCTTC. This gives the protein CASSVVYGTEQFF.

This clonotype was seen repeatedly, ten times or more. The chain carries TRBV7-3 and TRBJ2-3; D might be TRBD2 (6 bases). V was trimmed by 4 bases and J by 3 bases, leaving 8 bases between them. The germline gives CDR1 SGHTA, CDR2 FQGTGA. The CDR3 has 13 amino acids. CDR3 in DNA: TGTGCCAGCAGCTCCCTAGCGACAGATACGCAGTATTTT. Translating it yields CASSSLATDTQYF.

The sample holds a few counts of this clonotype. The chain joins TRBV3-1 to TRBJ2-7; D may match TRBD1 or TRBD2 (5 bases each). Trimming left V 9 bases short and J 2 bases short, with 14 bases between. The CDR3 contains 13 residues. CDR1 and CDR2 (germline): LGHDT, YNNKEL (reference sequence). This chain's CDR3 is CASSPGRTYEQYF. DNA for the CDR3: TGTGCCAGTTCCCCGGGACGGACCTACGAGCAGTACTTC.

Comments on this clonotype: An end of the junction does not agree with germline; a read error may underlie this. The V call is TRBV7-2, the J call TRBJ2-7; 10 bases line up with TRBD2. This CDR3 has 16 residues. The V gene's germline CDR1 is SGHTA and CDR2 FQGNSA. In DNA form, the CDR3 reads TGTGCCAGCAGCTTCGCTAGCGGGGGAGGCTCCTACGAGCAGCACTTC. Residues: CASSFASGGGSYEQHF.

This clonotype has only one observation. The J gene is TRBJ2-7, the V gene TRBV5-1; tentatively, D is TRBD1 or TRBD2 (5 bases each). The germline CDR1 and CDR2 sequences are SGHRS and YFSETQ. V lost 3 bases to trimming and J lost 0 bases, with 16 bases between them. The CDR3 contains 16 residues. The CDR3 here is CASSSSAGTVSYEQYF. In nucleotides, the CDR3 is TGCGCCAGCAGCTCGTCCGCCGGGACGGTCTCCTACGAGCAGTACTTC.

The rearrangement links TRBV12-3 or TRBV12-4 to TRBJ2-1, with 7 bases that match TRBD2. The CDR3 consists of 14 residues. V trimming: 6 bases; J trimming: 6 bases; junction bases outside the gene matches: 8. CDR3 DNA sequence: TGTGCCAGCAGACCCCCTAGCGGACGCAATGAGCAGTTCTTC. It codes for CASRPPSGRNEQFF.

The genes are TRBV19 and TRBJ2-7; D remains ambiguous. Germline-derived CDR1 and CDR2 are LNHDA and SQIVND (reference sequence). V was cut by 6 bases and J by 2 bases, with 14 bases left in between. The CDR3 length is 14 residues. CDR3 sequence (DNA): TGTGCCAGTAGAAGCCCCGATATTCCCTACGAGCAGTACTTC. It translates to CASRSPDIPYEQYF.

This clonotype was observed a few times. J is TRBJ2-3 and V is TRBV5-1; D remains unclear. Trimming cost V 2 bases and J 0 bases, with 16 bases left between them. The CDR3 totals 17 residues. In germline, CDR1 is SGHRS, CDR2 YFSETQ. CDR3 residues: CASSFRQRPASTDTQYF. The CDR3 coding sequence is TGCGCCAGCAGCTTCCGGCAGAGGCCCGCTAGCACAGATACGCAGTATTTT.

V is TRBV3-1 and J is TRBJ2-7; 10 bases fit TRBD1. Looked up from germline, CDR1 is LGHDT and CDR2 is YNNKEL (reference sequence). The CDR3 spans 16 residues. The junction had 8 bases not matched to a gene; V was cut back by 1 base and J by 5 bases. The CDR3 here is CASSQGRTGGRNEQYF. The CDR3 DNA reads as TGTGCCAGCAGCCAAGGGAGGACAGGGGGTAGAAACGAGCAGTACTTC.

The chain couples TRBV29-1 to TRBJ1-5; 7 bases align to TRBD1. Germline values: CDR1 SQVTM, CDR2 ANQGSEA. V lost 6 bases and J lost 5; bases outside the gene matches: 7. CDR3 length: 13 amino acids. The chain's CDR3 is CSVRDSGDQPQHF. As DNA, the CDR3 is TGCAGCGTCCGGGACAGCGGTGATCAGCCCCAGCATTTT. Drawing the rest from reference TRBV29-1 and TRBJ1-5, the complete variable domain is SAVISQKPSRDICQRGTSLTIQCQVDSQVTMMFWYRQQPGQSLTLIATANQGSEATYESGFVIDKFPISRPNLTFSTLTVSNMSPEDSSIYLCSVRDSGDQPQHFGDGTRLSIL.

This chain connects TRBV20-1 to TRBJ2-7, with 9 bases fitting TRBD1. From germline, CDR1 is DFQATT and CDR2 SNEGSKA (reference sequence). J lost 5 bases, V lost 6 bases, and 11 bases had no gene match. There are 14 residues in the CDR3. The CDR3 DNA is TGCAGTGCCATCCGGGACAGGGATATTAACGAGCAGTACTTC. Amino acid sequence: CSAIRDRDINEQYF.

The chain uses TRBV5-1 and TRBJ2-2; D is ambiguous. Germline V gene data show CDR1 as SGHRS and CDR2 as YFSETQ. Trimming stripped 6 bases from V and 2 bases from J, with 11 bases between. The CDR3 runs 14 residues. CDR3 nucleotides: TGCGCCAGCACCGGTACAGTCAACACCGGGGAGCTGTTTTTT. Translated: CASTGTVNTGELFF.

The chain joins TRBV12-3 or TRBV12-4 to TRBJ2-3, with a tentative D call TRBD1 (5 bases). The CDR3 loop spans 14 amino acids. V was pared by 6 bases and J by 4 bases, with 14 bases between. The CDR3 here is CASSPRGESDTQYF. The CDR3 DNA reads as TGTGCCAGCAGCCCTAGGGGCGAGTCAGATACGCAGTATTTT.

This chain links TRBV30 with TRBJ2-1; D perhaps matches TRBD2 (5 bases). Per germline, CDR1 GTSNPN and CDR2 SVGIG (reference sequence). Trimming pared 8 bases from V and 6 bases from J, leaving 14 bases between. The length of the CDR3 is 12 residues. The chain's CDR3 is CAGRLIINEQFF. DNA for the CDR3: TGTGCCGGACGACTAATTATCAATGAGCAGTTCTTC.

The genes are TRBV5-1 and TRBJ1-1; D not certain. The germline V gene encodes CDR1 SGHRS and CDR2 YFSETQ. This CDR3 is 15 amino acids long. The V and J ends lost 0 bases and 1 base respectively, with 10 bases between them. The CDR3 sequence is CASSLGLGRNTEAFF. CDR3 nucleotides: TGCGCCAGCAGCTTGGGTCTCGGAAGGAACACTGAAGCTTTCTTT.

This clonotype was seen more than once but under ten times. The chain couples TRBV12-3 or TRBV12-4 to TRBJ2-1; 9 positions match TRBD1. The CDR3 covers 14 residues. The V and J ends lost 6 bases and 7 bases, in that order; junction bases with no gene match: 7. DNA for the CDR3: TGTGCCAGCAGGTTACAGGGGGCGGGGAATGAGCAGTTCTTC. Translation gives CASRLQGAGNEQFF.

This clonotype was counted only a few times. The chain combines TRBV7-9 with TRBJ2-5; D is possibly TRBD2 (6 bases). From germline, CDR1 is SEHNR and CDR2 FQNEAQ (reference sequence). The CDR3 extends over 12 amino acids. V lost 5 bases and J 7 bases, leaving 11 bases between the germline ends. The CDR3 spells CASSGQGGTQYF. DNA for the CDR3: TGTGCCAGCAGCGGCCAGGGAGGGACCCAGTACTTC.

This clonotype showed up just a few times. The chain carries TRBV5-1 and TRBJ2-3; 8 bases are shared with TRBD1. This CDR3 is 16 amino acids long. V lost 2 bases to trimming and J lost 5 bases; unmatched junction nucleotides: 10. Germline CDR1 reads SGHRS; CDR2 reads YFSETQ. The CDR3 loop is CASSFLRTGMGDTQYF. CDR3 bases: TGCGCCAGCAGCTTTCTCAGGACAGGGATGGGAGATACGCAGTATTTT. Variable domain in full (rest from reference TRBV5-1 and TRBJ2-3): KAGVTQTPRYLIKTRGQQVTLSCSPISGHRSVSWYQQTPGQGLQFLFEYFSETQRNKGNFPGRFSGRQFSNSRSEMNVSTLELGDSALYLCASSFLRTGMGDTQYFGPGTRLTVL.

The chain combines TRBV9 with TRBJ1-2, with a possible D match to TRBD1 (6 bases). V was cut by 3 bases and J by 0 bases, with 21 bases left in between. Germline CDR1 is SGDLS and CDR2 is YYNGEE. The CDR3 covers 18 residues. CDR3 DNA: TGTGCCAGCAGCGAAGGAGGGGGTCGGGAGGTAGCTAACTATGGCTACACCTTC. Its translation is CASSEGGGREVANYGYTF.

This clonotype appeared many times. The rearrangement links TRBV11-2 to TRBJ2-1, with D possibly being TRBD2 (7 bases). V was pared by 0 bases and J by 7 bases, with 19 bases between. The CDR3 totals 17 residues. CDR1 and CDR2 (germline): SGHAT, FQNNGV. CDR3 residues: CASSLERGGQGVNEQFF. The CDR3 DNA follows: TGTGCCAGCAGCTTAGAACGCGGGGGCCAAGGGGTAAATGAGCAGTTCTTC.

J is TRBJ1-5 and V is TRBV12-3 or TRBV12-4; 8 bases are shared with TRBD1. There are 14 residues in the CDR3. The V and J ends lost 2 bases and 9 bases, in that order; junction bases with no gene match: 6. The CDR3 spells CASSLSGGRVPQHF. DNA for the CDR3: TGTGCCAGCAGTTTATCAGGGGGCAGAGTGCCCCAGCATTTT.

This clonotype was detected only a few times. The J gene is TRBJ1-6, the V gene TRBV5-5, with D possibly matching TRBD1 (6 bases). Germline assignment: CDR1 SGHKS and CDR2 YYEKEE (reference sequence). V was clipped by 0 bases and J by 4 bases, with 14 bases between them. This CDR3 spans 17 amino acids. The CDR3 reads CASSLAPQGRYNSPLHF. In DNA form, the CDR3 reads TGTGCCAGCAGCTTGGCCCCCCAGGGGAGGTATAATTCACCCCTCCACTTT.